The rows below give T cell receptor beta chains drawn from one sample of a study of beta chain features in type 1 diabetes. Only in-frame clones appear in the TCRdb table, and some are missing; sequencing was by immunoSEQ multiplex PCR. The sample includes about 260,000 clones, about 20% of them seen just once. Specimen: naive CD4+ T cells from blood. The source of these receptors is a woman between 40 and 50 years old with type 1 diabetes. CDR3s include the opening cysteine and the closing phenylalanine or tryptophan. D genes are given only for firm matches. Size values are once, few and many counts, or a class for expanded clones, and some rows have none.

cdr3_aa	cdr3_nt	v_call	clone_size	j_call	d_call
CASSRDRNYGYTF	TGTGCCAGCAGTCGTGACAGAAACTATGGCTACACCTTC	TRBV6-1	NA	TRBJ1-2	NA
CASTPGLHYNEQFF	TGTGCCAGCACCCCGGGACTCCATTACAATGAGCAGTTCTTC	TRBV6-1	NA	TRBJ2-1	NA
CASSLGQMNTEAFF	TGCGCCAGCAGCTTGGGGCAGATGAACACTGAAGCTTTCTTT	TRBV5-1	NA	TRBJ1-1	NA
CASSVASGSTGELFF	TGTGCCAGCAGCGTAGCCAGCGGGAGTACCGGGGAGCTGTTTTTT	TRBV9	few	TRBJ2-2	TRBD2
CAWRGGEGQPQHF	TGTGCCTGGAGAGGGGGAGAGGGCCAGCCCCAGCATTTT	TRBV30	NA	TRBJ1-5	NA
CASSPGQGQGQYF	TGCGCCAGCAGCCCTGGACAGGGCCAGGGGCAGTACTTC	TRBV5-1	few	TRBJ2-7	TRBD1
CASSSGGPQETQYF	TGCGCCAGCAGCAGCGGGGGACCCCAAGAGACCCAGTACTTC	TRBV5-1	few	TRBJ2-5	TRBD2
CASSSSGLGRETQYF	TGTGCCAGCAGTTCATCTGGACTAGGAAGGGAGACCCAGTACTTC	TRBV6-6	few	TRBJ2-5	TRBD2
CASSQTTGFNTEAFF	TGCGCCAGCAGCCAGACTACAGGGTTTAACACTGAAGCTTTCTTT	TRBV5-1	NA	TRBJ1-1	NA
CASSVESNNYGYTF	TGTGCCAGCAGCGTAGAATCAAATAACTATGGCTACACCTTC	TRBV9	NA	TRBJ1-2	NA
CASSSRGQGSYNEQFF	TGTGCCAGCAGTTCCAGAGGACAGGGGTCCTACAATGAGCAGTTCTTC	TRBV6-5	NA	TRBJ2-1	TRBD1
CASSSEPERTGELFF	TGTGCCAGCAGCTCGGAGCCGGAGCGCACCGGGGAGCTGTTTTTT	TRBV7-2	NA	TRBJ2-2	NA
CASSQGANTIYF	TGTGCCAGCAGTCAGGGGGCCAACACCATATATTTT	TRBV6-6	few	TRBJ1-3	TRBD1
CASIFDMNTEAFF	TGTGCCAGCATCTTCGACATGAACACTGAAGCTTTCTTT	TRBV2	NA	TRBJ1-1	NA